This T cell receptor (beta chain) appears in the sequencing data of a study of blood T cell repertoires in COVID-19. Study-level information: Acute-phase and convalescent COVID-19 samples originated in the United States, Italy and Spain. From T cells, B-cell-depleted T cells, or PBMCs came the material, which was cDNA or gDNA.

TCRdb's table, derived via immunoSEQ multiplex PCR, lists solely in-frame clones and lacks some. The sample includes some 290,000 clones, 90% seen only once; the top ten take 3.9%. Allocation to cohorts depended on clinical history reported by the participants. The V gene lost 2 bases and the J gene lost 7 bases, with 20 bases spanning the gap. The CDR3 has 16 residues. Germline CDR1 and CDR2: SGHTA and FQGNSA. The sample consisted of PBMCs or T cells enriched from blood (not recorded which). This clonotype was sampled from a woman aged 25 to 39 who had been exposed to COVID-19. The V gene is TRBV7-2, the J gene TRBJ2-5; tentatively, D is TRBD2 (5 bases). The DNA for the CDR3 is TGTGCCAGCAGCTTATCCGGTAGCCCCGGGGTAGGGACCCAGTACTTC. This encodes CASSLSGSPGVGTQYF.